Reported below is one TCR beta chain. The source of the sample is a study of blood T cell repertoires in COVID-19. Seattle's enrolled individuals joined amid active infection and were then monitored longitudinally. The authors' processing: It was from reference gene primer amplification that nucleated cell counts were estimated. Libraries were prepared by immunoSEQ multiplex PCR; TCRdb keeps only in-frame clonotypes and omits some of them. The V and J calls and clone size are taken from that table; D and trimming were inferred from the DNA. This table has about 270,000 clones, about 90% appearing once. The germline CDR1 and CDR2 sequences are SGHAT and FQNNGV. There are 16 residues in the CDR3. Trimming cost V 6 bases and J 8 bases, with 25 bases left between them.

This receptor was obtained from a woman between 25 and 40 years old with COVID-19, enrolled during active disease. The sample comprised peripheral blood. The V and J genes are TRBV11-2 and TRBJ1-2, with D possibly being TRBD1 (6 bases). The CDR3 coding sequence is TGTGCCAGCAGTTCATTCCAGGGGCGGATCAGAGGAGGCTACACCTTC. Its protein product is CASSSFQGRIRGGYTF.